The text below deals with one TCR beta chain. The antigen is unknown. The data derive from a study of cytomegalovirus exposure and HLA in healthy donors. Background on the study: The 95 to 150 validation repertoires, a later analysis reported, used the same platform as the 666 first-cohort repertoires.

The study, taken as a whole, reports: For cytomegalovirus status, the classifier reportedly gave diagnoses with high specificity and sensitivity.

Clones were read by immunoSEQ multiplex PCR, and TCRdb kept only the in-frame ones, dropping some. The table records a few hundred thousand clones, roughly 90% of them present only once. V shed 8 bases and J 9 bases; nucleotides not matched to a gene: 9. Germline V gene data show CDR1 as MNHNS and CDR2 as SASEGT. There are 13 residues in the CDR3. This chain links TRBV6-1 with TRBJ1-5, with 8 bases identical to TRBD1. Sequenced input: PBMCs. The origin of this receptor is a young woman in good health and CMV-seronegative. CDR3 sequence (DNA): TGTGCCAGCTCCCCGGGACAGGTCATGCCCCAGCATTTT. It specifies CASSPGQVMPQHF.